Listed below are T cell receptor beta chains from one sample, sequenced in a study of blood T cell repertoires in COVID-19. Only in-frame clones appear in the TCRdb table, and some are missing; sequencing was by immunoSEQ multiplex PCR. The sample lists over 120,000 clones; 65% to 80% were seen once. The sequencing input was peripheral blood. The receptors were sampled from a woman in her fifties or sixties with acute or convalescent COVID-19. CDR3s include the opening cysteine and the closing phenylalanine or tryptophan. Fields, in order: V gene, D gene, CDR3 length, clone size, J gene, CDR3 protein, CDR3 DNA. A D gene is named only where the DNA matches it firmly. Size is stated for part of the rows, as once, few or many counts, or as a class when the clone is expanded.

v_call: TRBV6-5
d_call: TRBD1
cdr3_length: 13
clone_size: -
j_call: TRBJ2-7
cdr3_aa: CASSSQGAGEQYF
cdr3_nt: TGTGCCAGCAGTTCCCAGGGGGCGGGGGAGCAGTACTTC

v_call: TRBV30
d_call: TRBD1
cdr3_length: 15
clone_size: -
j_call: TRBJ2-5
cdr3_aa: CAWNRGFSTEETQYF
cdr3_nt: TGTGCCTGGAACAGGGGGTTTTCGACAGAAGAGACCCAGTACTTC

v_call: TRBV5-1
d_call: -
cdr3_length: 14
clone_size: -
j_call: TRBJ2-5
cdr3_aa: CASSLGRDQETQYF
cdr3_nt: TGCGCCAGCAGCTTGGGCCGGGACCAAGAGACCCAGTACTTC

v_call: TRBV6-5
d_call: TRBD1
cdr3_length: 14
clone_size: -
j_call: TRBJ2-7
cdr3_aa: CATGNRDSTYEQYF
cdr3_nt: TGTGCCACGGGGAACCGGGACAGCACCTACGAGCAGTACTTC

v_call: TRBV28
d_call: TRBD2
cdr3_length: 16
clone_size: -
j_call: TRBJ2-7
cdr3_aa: CASSSPPAGRVFEQYF
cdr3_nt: TGTGCCAGCAGTTCCCCCCCAGCGGGACGTGTTTTCGAGCAGTACTTC

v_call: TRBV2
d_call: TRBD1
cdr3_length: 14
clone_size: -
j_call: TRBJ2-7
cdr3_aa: CASSLGTGSYEQYF
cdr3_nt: TGTGCCAGCAGTTTAGGGACAGGCTCCTACGAGCAGTACTTC

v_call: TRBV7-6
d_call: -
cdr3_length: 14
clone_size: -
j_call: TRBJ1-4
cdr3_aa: CASSLNAFGEKLFF
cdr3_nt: TGTGCCAGCAGCTTAAACGCGTTCGGGGAAAAACTGTTTTTT

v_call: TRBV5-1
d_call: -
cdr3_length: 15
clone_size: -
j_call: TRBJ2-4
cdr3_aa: CASSLDTSRGNIQYF
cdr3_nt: TGCGCCAGCAGCTTGGACACCTCCCGGGGGAACATTCAGTACTTC

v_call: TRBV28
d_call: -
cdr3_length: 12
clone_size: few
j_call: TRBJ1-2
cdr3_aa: CASSFGVGGYTF
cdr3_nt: TGTGCCAGCAGTTTCGGGGTTGGCGGCTACACCTTC

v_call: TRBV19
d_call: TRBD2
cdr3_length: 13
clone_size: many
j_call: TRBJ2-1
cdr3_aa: CASRSSGSNEQFF
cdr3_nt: TGTGCCAGTAGGAGTAGCGGGAGTAATGAGCAGTTCTTC

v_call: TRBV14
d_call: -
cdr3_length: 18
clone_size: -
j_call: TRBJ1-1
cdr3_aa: CASSQDLSWRGTNTEAFF
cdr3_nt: TGTGCCAGCAGCCAAGATCTTTCGTGGAGGGGCACGAACACTGAAGCTTTCTTT

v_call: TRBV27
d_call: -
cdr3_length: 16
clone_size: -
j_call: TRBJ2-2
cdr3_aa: CASKKFGEMGTGELFF
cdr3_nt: TGTGCCAGCAAGAAATTCGGGGAAATGGGCACCGGGGAGCTGTTTTTT

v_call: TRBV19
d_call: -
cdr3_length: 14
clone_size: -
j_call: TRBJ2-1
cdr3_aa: CASSHPSRYNEQFF
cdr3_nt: TGTGCCAGTAGTCACCCTAGCAGATACAATGAGCAGTTCTTC

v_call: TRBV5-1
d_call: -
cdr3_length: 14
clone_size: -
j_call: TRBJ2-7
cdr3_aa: CASSLAGNYYEQYF
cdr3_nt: TGCGCCAGCAGCTTGGCAGGGAACTACTACGAGCAGTACTTC

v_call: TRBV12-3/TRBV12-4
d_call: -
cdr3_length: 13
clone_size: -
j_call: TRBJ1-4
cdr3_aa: CASSLSGIEKLFF
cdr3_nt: TGTGCCAGCAGTTTATCCGGGATAGAAAAACTGTTTTTT

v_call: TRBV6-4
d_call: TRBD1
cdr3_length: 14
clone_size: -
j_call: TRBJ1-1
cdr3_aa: CASKRDRGLSEAFF
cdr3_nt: TGTGCCAGCAAAAGGGACAGGGGCTTGTCTGAAGCTTTCTTT

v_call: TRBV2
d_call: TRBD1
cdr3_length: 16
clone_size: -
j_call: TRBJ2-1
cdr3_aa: CASSAFTGGRYNEQFF
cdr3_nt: TGTGCCAGCAGCGCCTTCACAGGGGGACGCTACAATGAGCAGTTCTTC

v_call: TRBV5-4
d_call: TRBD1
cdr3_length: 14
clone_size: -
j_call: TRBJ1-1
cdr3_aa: CASSPDRLNTEAFF
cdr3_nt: TGTGCCAGCAGCCCGGACAGGTTAAACACTGAAGCTTTCTTT

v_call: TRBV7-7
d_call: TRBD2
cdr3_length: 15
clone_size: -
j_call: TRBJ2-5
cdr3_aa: CASSPGLAGYETQYF
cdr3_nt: TGTGCCAGCAGCCCGGGACTAGCGGGATATGAGACCCAGTACTTC

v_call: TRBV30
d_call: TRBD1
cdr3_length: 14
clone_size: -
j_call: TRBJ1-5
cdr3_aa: CAWSQGGSNQPQHF
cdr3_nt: TGTGCCTGGAGTCAGGGGGGCAGCAATCAGCCCCAGCATTTT

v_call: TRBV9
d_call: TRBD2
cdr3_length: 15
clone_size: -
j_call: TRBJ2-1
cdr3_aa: CASSVGSREWHEQFF
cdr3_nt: TGTGCCAGCAGCGTAGGTTCGCGGGAGTGGCATGAGCAGTTCTTC

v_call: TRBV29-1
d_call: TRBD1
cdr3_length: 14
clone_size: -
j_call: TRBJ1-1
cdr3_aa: CSVREGQVNTEAFF
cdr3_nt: TGCAGCGTACGAGAGGGACAGGTGAACACTGAAGCTTTCTTT

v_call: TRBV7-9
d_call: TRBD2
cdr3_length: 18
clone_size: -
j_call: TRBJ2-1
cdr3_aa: CASSLPPRLAGGRNEQFF
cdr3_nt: TGTGCCAGCAGCTTACCGCCCAGACTAGCGGGAGGGCGAAATGAGCAGTTCTTC

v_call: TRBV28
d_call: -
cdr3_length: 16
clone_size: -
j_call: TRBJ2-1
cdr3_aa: CASSPELAGFIDEQFF
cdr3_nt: TGTGCCAGCAGCCCCGAGTTGGCAGGTTTTATCGATGAGCAGTTCTTC

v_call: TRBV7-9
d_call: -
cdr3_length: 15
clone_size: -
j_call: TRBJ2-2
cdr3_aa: CASSFLIGDTGELFF
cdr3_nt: TGTGCCAGCAGCTTTCTAATCGGGGACACCGGGGAGCTGTTTTTT

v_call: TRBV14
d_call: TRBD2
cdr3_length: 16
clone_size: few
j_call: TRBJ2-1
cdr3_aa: CASSKYGTSGRNEQFF
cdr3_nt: TGTGCCAGCAGCAAATACGGGACTAGCGGGAGAAATGAGCAGTTCTTC

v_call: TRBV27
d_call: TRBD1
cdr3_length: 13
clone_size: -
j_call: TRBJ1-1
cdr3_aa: CASSLDRGNRAFF
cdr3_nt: TGTGCCAGCAGCCTCGACAGGGGGAACCGAGCTTTCTTT

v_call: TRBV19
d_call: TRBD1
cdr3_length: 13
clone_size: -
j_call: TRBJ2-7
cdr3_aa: CAISPGQGYEQYF
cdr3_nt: TGTGCCATTTCCCCGGGACAGGGGTACGAGCAGTACTTC

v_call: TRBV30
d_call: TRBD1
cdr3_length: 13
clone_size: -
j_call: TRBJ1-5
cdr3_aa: CAWGQGSNQPQHF
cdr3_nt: TGTGCCTGGGGACAGGGGAGCAATCAGCCCCAGCATTTT

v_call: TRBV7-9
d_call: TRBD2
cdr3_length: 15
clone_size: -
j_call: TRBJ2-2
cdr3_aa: CASSGETSDTGELFF
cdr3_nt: TGTGCCAGCAGCGGAGAAACTAGCGACACCGGGGAGCTGTTTTTT

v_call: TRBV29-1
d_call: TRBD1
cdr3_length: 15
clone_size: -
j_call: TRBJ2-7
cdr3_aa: CSVRGGQGAYYEQYF
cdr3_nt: TGCAGCGTCCGAGGGGGACAGGGGGCATATTACGAGCAGTACTTC

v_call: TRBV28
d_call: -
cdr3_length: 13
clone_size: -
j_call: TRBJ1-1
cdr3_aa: CASSPQMNTEAFF
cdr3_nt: TGTGCCAGCAGTCCCCAAATGAACACTGAAGCTTTCTTT

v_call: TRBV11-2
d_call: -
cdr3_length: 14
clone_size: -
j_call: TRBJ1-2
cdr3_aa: CASSLPQGYYGYTF
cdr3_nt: TGTGCCAGCAGCTTACCCCAGGGGTACTATGGCTACACCTTC

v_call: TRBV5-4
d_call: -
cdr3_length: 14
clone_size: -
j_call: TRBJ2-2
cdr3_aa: CASSLERRFGELFF
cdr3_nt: TGTGCCAGCAGCTTGGAGAGGCGTTTCGGGGAGCTGTTTTTT

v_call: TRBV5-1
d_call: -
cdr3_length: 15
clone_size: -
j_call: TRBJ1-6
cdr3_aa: CASSANSNVGSPLHF
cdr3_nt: TGCGCCAGCAGCGCGAATAGCAACGTAGGTTCACCCCTCCACTTT

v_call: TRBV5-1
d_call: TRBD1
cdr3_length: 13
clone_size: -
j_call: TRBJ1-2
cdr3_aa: CASSFQGDYGYTF
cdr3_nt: TGCGCCAGCAGCTTTCAGGGGGACTATGGCTACACCTTC

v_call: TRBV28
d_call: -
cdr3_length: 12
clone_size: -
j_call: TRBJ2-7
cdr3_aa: CASGLAHYEQYF
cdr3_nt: TGTGCCAGCGGGCTAGCCCACTACGAGCAGTACTTC

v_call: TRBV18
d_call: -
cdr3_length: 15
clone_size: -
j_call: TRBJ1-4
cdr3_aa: CASSPRADLNEKLFF
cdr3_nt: TGTGCCAGCTCACCCAGGGCAGACCTTAATGAAAAACTGTTTTTT

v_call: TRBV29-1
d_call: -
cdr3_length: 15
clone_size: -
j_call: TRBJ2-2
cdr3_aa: CSVDFGGFSTGELFF
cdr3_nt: TGCAGCGTTGATTTCGGCGGGTTCAGCACCGGGGAGCTGTTTTTT

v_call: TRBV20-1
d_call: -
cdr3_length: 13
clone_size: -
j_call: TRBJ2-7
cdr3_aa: CSASLLTDYEQYF
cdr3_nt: TGCAGTGCTAGTCTGCTTACAGACTACGAGCAGTACTTC

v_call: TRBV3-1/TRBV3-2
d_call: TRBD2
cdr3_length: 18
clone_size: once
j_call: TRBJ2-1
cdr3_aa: CASSQEWLAGGQRDEQFF
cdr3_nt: TGTGCCAGCAGCCAAGAGTGGTTAGCGGGAGGTCAGAGGGATGAGCAGTTCTTC

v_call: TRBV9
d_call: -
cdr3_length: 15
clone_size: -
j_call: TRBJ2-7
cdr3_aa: CASSPTGASSYEQYF
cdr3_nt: TGTGCCAGCAGCCCGACTGGGGCTTCGAGCTACGAGCAGTACTTC

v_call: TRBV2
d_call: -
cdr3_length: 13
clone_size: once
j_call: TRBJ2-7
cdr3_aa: CAGLGENSYEQYF
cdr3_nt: TGTGCCGGTCTAGGGGAAAACTCCTACGAGCAGTACTTC

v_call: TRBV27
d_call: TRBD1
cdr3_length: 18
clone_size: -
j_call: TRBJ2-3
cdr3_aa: CASIPPTTGSFSTDTQYF
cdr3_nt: TGTGCCAGCATCCCCCCAACGACAGGGTCCTTTTCCACAGATACGCAGTATTTT